This note documents a single T cell receptor beta chain sequence. This entry is derived from a study of blood T cell repertoires in COVID-19. The wider study: The study drew acute and convalescent COVID-19 samples from the United States, Italy and Spain. The cDNA or gDNA used as material had been derived from T cells, B-cell-depleted T cells, or PBMCs.

The CDR3 is 14 residues long. CDR1 and CDR2 from the germline V gene are SGHTA and FQGNSA. V was clipped by 5 bases and J by 1 base, with 11 bases between them. In the authors' workflow: Nucleated cell counts were estimated from reference gene primer amplification. Generated by immunoSEQ multiplex PCR, the TCRdb table keeps only in-frame clones and is missing some. Clone size and V and J calls were adopted from that table, with D and trimming inferred from the DNA. Here the sample spans about 300,000 clones, more than 80% being singletons. The clonotype comes from a woman in her twenties or thirties with COVID-19, enrolled during active disease. The chain couples TRBV7-2 to TRBJ2-5, with a weak D call TRBD1 (6 bases). Material: peripheral blood. The CDR3 sequence is CASSRGTTQETQYF. For the CDR3, the DNA is TGTGCCAGCAGCAGGGGGACGACCCAAGAGACCCAGTACTTC.